This T cell receptor (beta chain) derives from a study of PD-L1 blockade in urothelial cancer. Specified time point: pretreatment peripheral blood. Each patient presented with locally advanced or metastatic urothelial carcinoma. Germline V gives CDR1 SQVTM, CDR2 ANQGSEA. The CDR3 covers 14 residues. The V segment lost 8 bases and the J segment 9 bases; nucleotides outside the gene matches: 16. Generated by immunoSEQ multiplex PCR, the TCRdb table keeps only in-frame clones and is missing some. This table holds about 79,000 clones, around 81% found once. The chain joins TRBV29-1 to TRBJ2-1; TRBD1 matches at 7 bases. This clonotype was sampled from a man in his forties or fifties with urothelial cancer. Specimen: PBMCs, collected around atezolizumab (anti-PD-L1) treatment. The CDR3 DNA reads as TGCAGCACGTGGACAGGAGTAAAGTCAGGTGAGCAGTTCTTC. This sequence encodes CSTWTGVKSGEQFF.